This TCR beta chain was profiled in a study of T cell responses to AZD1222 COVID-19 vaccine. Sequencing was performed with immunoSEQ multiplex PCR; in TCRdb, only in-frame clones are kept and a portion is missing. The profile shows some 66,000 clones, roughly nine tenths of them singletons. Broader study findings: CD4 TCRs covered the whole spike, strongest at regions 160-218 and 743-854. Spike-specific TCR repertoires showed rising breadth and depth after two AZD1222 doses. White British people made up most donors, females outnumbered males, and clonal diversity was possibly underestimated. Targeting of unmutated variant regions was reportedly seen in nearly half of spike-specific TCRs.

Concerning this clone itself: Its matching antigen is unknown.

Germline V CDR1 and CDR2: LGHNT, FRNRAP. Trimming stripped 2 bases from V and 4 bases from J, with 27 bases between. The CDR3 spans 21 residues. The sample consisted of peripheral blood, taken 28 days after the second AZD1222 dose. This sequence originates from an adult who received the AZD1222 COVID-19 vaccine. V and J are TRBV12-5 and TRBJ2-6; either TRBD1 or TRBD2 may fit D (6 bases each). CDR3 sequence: CASGLTRGLAQLVGGANVLTF. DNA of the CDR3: TGTGCTAGTGGTTTGACACGGGGGCTAGCGCAACTTGTGGGAGGGGCCAACGTCCTGACTTTC.